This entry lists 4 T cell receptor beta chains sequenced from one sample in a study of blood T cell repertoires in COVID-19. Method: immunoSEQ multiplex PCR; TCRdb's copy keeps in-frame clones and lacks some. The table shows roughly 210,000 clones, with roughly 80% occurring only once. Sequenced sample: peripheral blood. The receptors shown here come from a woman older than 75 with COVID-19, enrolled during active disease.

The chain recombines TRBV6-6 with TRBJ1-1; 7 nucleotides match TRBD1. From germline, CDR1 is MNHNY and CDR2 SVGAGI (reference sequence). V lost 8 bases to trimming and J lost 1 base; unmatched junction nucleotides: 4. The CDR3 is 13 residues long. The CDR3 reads CASVGTANTEAFF. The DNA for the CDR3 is TGTGCCAGCGTCGGGACAGCGAACACTGAAGCTTTCTTT.

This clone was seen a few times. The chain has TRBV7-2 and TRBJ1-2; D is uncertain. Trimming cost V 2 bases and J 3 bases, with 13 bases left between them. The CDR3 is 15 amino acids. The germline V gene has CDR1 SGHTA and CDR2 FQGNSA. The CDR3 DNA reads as TGTGCCAGCAGCTTACGAGGGTCCCCCGACTATGGCTACACCTTC. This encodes CASSLRGSPDYGYTF.

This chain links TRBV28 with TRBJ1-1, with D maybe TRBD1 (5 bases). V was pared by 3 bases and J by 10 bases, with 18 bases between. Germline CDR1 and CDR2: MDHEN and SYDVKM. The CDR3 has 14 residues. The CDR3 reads CASSFTPGGLGAFF. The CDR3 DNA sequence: TGTGCCAGCAGTTTTACCCCTGGGGGGTTAGGAGCTTTCTTT. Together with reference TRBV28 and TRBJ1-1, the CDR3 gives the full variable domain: DVKVTQSSRYLVKRTGEKVFLECVQDMDHENMFWYRQDPGLGLRLIYFSYDVKMKEKGDIPEGYSVSREKKERFSLILESASTNQTSMYLCASSFTPGGLGAFFGQGTRLTVV.

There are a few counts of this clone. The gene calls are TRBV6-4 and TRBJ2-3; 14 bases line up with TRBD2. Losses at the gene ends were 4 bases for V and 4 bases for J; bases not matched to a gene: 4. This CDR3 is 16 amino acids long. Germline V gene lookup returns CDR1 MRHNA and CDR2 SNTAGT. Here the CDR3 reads CASSVTSGGAADTQYF. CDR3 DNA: TGTGCCAGCAGTGTGACTAGCGGGGGGGCAGCAGATACGCAGTATTTT.